This T cell receptor beta chain was found in a study of long-term antiretroviral therapy in people with HIV. CDR1 SEHNR and CDR2 FQNEAQ come from the germline V gene (reference sequence). This CDR3 has 13 amino acids. J was trimmed by 12 bases and V by 3 bases; bases with no gene match: 9. This clone was detected only once. Its matching antigen is unknown. Each sample contained roughly 0.85-10 million cryopreserved PBMC, thawed before DNA extraction. At survey level, the immunoSEQ assay was run in its v3.0 version. Produced via immunoSEQ multiplex PCR; TCRdb's table is partial and in-frame only. The data show roughly 30,000 clones, about 94% seen once. Study conclusions and caveats: Diversity increased after ART yet remained lower than in transplant donor controls.

The clonotype was recovered from a woman between 35 and 50 years old with HIV. The rearrangement links TRBV7-9 to TRBJ1-1; 8 bases map to TRBD1. The source was unsorted PBMCs, collected roughly 6.3 years after starting antiretroviral therapy. The CDR3 region has the DNA TGTGCCAGCAGCTTGCAGGGGGCGAACTTCCCTTTCTTT. Encoded protein: CASSLQGANFPFF.